A single sample is the source of the 29 T cell receptor beta chains below, sequenced in a study of CD4+ T cells in melanoma. TCRdb keeps only in-frame clones here, not all; method: immunoSEQ multiplex PCR. Here the sample spans more than 90,000 clones, over 80% being singletons. Material for sequencing was peripheral blood. Receptors were obtained from a human donor with melanoma.

The V call is TRBV6-1, the J call TRBJ2-2; no clear D gene. The V end was cut by 0 bases, the J end by 4 bases, with 9 bases between. The CDR3 is made up of 15 amino acids. CDR1 and CDR2 (germline): MNHNS, SASEGT. The CDR3 DNA sequence: TGTGCCAGCAGTGAAGCGTCCCTAAGCACCGGGGAGCTGTTTTTT. It is translated as CASSEASLSTGELFF.

V is TRBV6-5 and J is TRBJ1-4; TRBD1 agrees at 8 bases. The V gene end was trimmed by 0 bases and the J gene end by 6 bases; junction bases not matched to a gene: 3. The CDR3 is 15 amino acids. Germline-derived CDR1 and CDR2 are MNHEY and SVGAGI. DNA for the CDR3: TGTGCCAGCAGTTACTCCGGACAGGGTCATGAAAAACTGTTTTTT. Its translation: CASSYSGQGHEKLFF.

The J gene is TRBJ1-2, the V gene TRBV27, with D unresolved. The CDR3 has 14 amino acids. V was clipped by 0 bases and J by 4 bases, with 9 bases between them. Germline assignment: CDR1 MNHEY and CDR2 SMNVEV (reference sequence). CDR3 sequence: CASSLSRRIYGYTF. Written as DNA, the CDR3 is TGTGCCAGCAGTTTATCACGCAGAATCTATGGCTACACCTTC.

The genes are TRBV5-4 and TRBJ2-2; 8 positions agree with TRBD2. CDR1 is SGHNT and CDR2 is YYREEE in the germline V gene (reference sequence). This CDR3 is 15 amino acids long. V lost 3 bases, J lost 3 bases, and 4 bases stayed unmatched. CDR3 protein: CASSSIGGDTGELFF. The CDR3 coding sequence is TGTGCCAGCAGCTCAATCGGGGGGGACACCGGGGAGCTGTTTTTT.

The J gene is TRBJ2-1, the V gene TRBV18, with TRBD2 matching over 12 bases. CDR3 length: 15 residues. After removal of 5 bases from V and 7 bases from J, the junction contained 6 bases not matched to a gene. Germline-derived CDR1 and CDR2 are KGHSH and LQKENI. CDR3 in amino acids: CASSLTSGSLNEQFF. CDR3 nucleotides: TGTGCCAGCTCATTGACTAGCGGGAGCTTGAATGAGCAGTTCTTC.

The chain couples TRBV7-2 to TRBJ2-3; 7 bases line up with TRBD1. V gave up 3 bases and J gave up 3 bases; unmatched junction bases: 3. There are 14 residues in the CDR3. Germline V lookup: CDR1 SGHTA, CDR2 FQGNSA. The CDR3 protein is CASSFDRATDTQYF. For the CDR3, the DNA is TGTGCCAGCAGCTTCGACAGGGCTACAGATACGCAGTATTTT.

This chain connects TRBV7-9 to TRBJ2-7, with 9 bases matching TRBD2. Germline V gene data show CDR1 as SEHNR and CDR2 as FQNEAQ (reference sequence). This CDR3 region has 16 residues. The J segment lost 1 base and the V segment lost 5 bases, leaving 9 bases of the junction unmatched. This CDR3 is CASSRAAGGPSYEQYF. Written as DNA, the CDR3 is TGTGCCAGCAGCAGAGCCGCGGGGGGGCCGTCCTACGAGCAGTACTTC.

This rearrangement joins TRBV18 to TRBJ2-2; TRBD1 agrees at 9 bases. The junction had 7 bases not matched to a gene; V was cut back by 2 bases and J by 0 bases. Germline V gives CDR1 KGHSH, CDR2 LQKENI. The length of the CDR3 is 18 residues. The CDR3 reads CASSPKTGGEPNTGELFF. Here the CDR3 DNA reads TGTGCCAGCTCACCAAAGACAGGGGGAGAACCGAACACCGGGGAGCTGTTTTTT.

As DNA, the CDR3 is TGTGCCAGCAGTGAAGGGGGGGCGCCAGATACGCAGTATTTT. This gives the protein CASSEGGAPDTQYF. The rearrangement uses TRBV6-1 and TRBJ2-3; D is perhaps TRBD1 or TRBD2 (6 bases each). Trimming removed 1 base at V and 4 bases at J, with 9 bases between. Germline-derived CDR1 and CDR2 are MNHNS and SASEGT. The CDR3 has 14 amino acids.

V gene TRBV7-2 combines with J gene TRBJ2-5; D not resolved. CDR1 is SGHTA, CDR2 FQGNSA, per germline. The CDR3 contains 13 residues. The germline V and J ends were trimmed by 5 bases and 5 bases, with 12 bases remaining between them. CDR3: CASSRLGQETQYF. In nucleotides, the CDR3 is TGTGCCAGCAGCCGCCTCGGCCAGGAGACCCAGTACTTC. Supplemented by reference TRBV7-2 and TRBJ2-5, the full variable domain reads GAGVSQSPSNKVTEKGKDVELRCDPISGHTALYWYRQSLGQGLEFLIYFQGNSAPDKSGLPSDRFSAERTGGSVSTLTIQRTQQEDSAVYLCASSRLGQETQYFGPGTRLLVL.

This clone was observed once. The J gene is TRBJ2-3, the V gene TRBV12-5; 7 nucleotides line up with TRBD2. The CDR3 spans 12 residues. The V segment lost 6 bases and the J segment 9 bases; nucleotides outside the gene matches: 6. Germline V gene lookup returns CDR1 LGHNT and CDR2 FRNRAP. Written as DNA, the CDR3 is TGTGCTAGTGGGATACCCGGGAGGACGCAGTATTTT. Its translation: CASGIPGRTQYF.

The chain uses TRBV7-9 and TRBJ1-2, with 7 bases fitting TRBD1. Germline CDR1 is SEHNR and CDR2 is FQNEAQ (reference sequence). CDR3 length: 17 residues. The trim removed 1 base at V and 3 bases at J, leaving 11 bases unmatched. The CDR3 sequence: CASSLGQGIDGYYGYTF. The CDR3, as DNA: TGTGCCAGCAGCTTAGGACAGGGCATCGATGGGTACTATGGCTACACCTTC.

The chain carries TRBV7-9 and TRBJ1-1; D is uncertain. The CDR3 runs to 13 residues. V was pared by 2 bases and J by 7 bases, with 11 bases between. Per germline, CDR1 SEHNR and CDR2 FQNEAQ (reference sequence). The DNA for the CDR3 is TGTGCCAGCAGCTTATCGTTGTCGAGTGAAGCTTTCTTT. This encodes CASSLSLSSEAFF.

The rearrangement uses TRBV4-1 and TRBJ1-4; D is undetermined. Trimming shortened V by 2 bases and J by 8 bases, and 15 bases separated the two germline ends. CDR1 and CDR2 from the germline V gene are MGHRA and YSYEKL. This CDR3 spans 15 amino acids. CDR3 protein: CASSQLLRGSEKLFF. CDR3 in DNA: TGCGCCAGCAGCCAATTACTCCGAGGGAGCGAAAAACTGTTTTTT.

The table lists this clone with a few counts. V usage is TRBV5-5 and J usage is TRBJ1-5; weak D call: TRBD1 (6 bases). The CDR3 covers 15 residues. Trimming stripped 3 bases from V and 6 bases from J, with 16 bases between. From germline, CDR1 is SGHKS and CDR2 YYEKEE (reference sequence). CDR3: CASSSSGASGQPQHF. Here the CDR3 DNA reads TGTGCCAGCAGCTCCTCAGGGGCGAGCGGTCAGCCCCAGCATTTT.

The chain has TRBV7-3 and TRBJ2-1, with a possible D match to TRBD1 (5 bases). The ends were cut back, 5 bases at V and 5 bases at J, with 13 bases in the middle. CDR1 is SGHTA and CDR2 is FQGTGA in the germline V gene. The CDR3 extends over 14 amino acids. CDR3 sequence reads: CASSANRNNNEQFF. DNA for the CDR3: TGTGCCAGCAGCGCAAACAGGAATAACAATGAGCAGTTCTTC.

This clone has a single count. The V and J genes are TRBV29-1 and TRBJ2-1; a possible D gene is TRBD2 (6 bases). Trimming cost V 4 bases and J 4 bases, with 14 bases left between them. This CDR3 has 14 residues. Germline lookup yields CDR1 SQVTM and CDR2 ANQGSEA. The CDR3, as DNA: TGCAGCGTTGGGACGGAAGGACTATACAATGAGCAGTTCTTC. Its protein is CSVGTEGLYNEQFF.

This chain uses TRBV13 with TRBJ2-3; 10 bases agree with TRBD2. V dropped 5 bases and J dropped 4; count of bases not matched to a gene: 9. Germline V lookup: CDR1 PRHDT, CDR2 FYEKMQ (reference sequence). This CDR3 region has 16 residues. Here the CDR3 reads CASSPRTSGKADTQYF. DNA for the CDR3: TGTGCCAGCAGCCCCAGGACTAGCGGAAAAGCAGATACGCAGTATTTT. The full variable domain, its missing parts supplied by reference TRBV13 and TRBJ2-3, is AAGVIQSPRHLIKEKRETATLKCYPIPRHDTVYWYQQGPGQDPQFLISFYEKMQSDKGSIPDRFSAQQFSDYHSELNMSSLELGDSALYFCASSPRTSGKADTQYFGPGTRLTVL.

The rearrangement uses TRBV28 and TRBJ1-6, with TRBD1 matching 8 bases. The CDR3 sequence is 16 residues long. Germline V CDR1 and CDR2: MDHEN, SYDVKM. The V and J ends lost 3 bases and 7 bases, in that order; junction bases with no gene match: 8. CDR3: CASSFPRDRRNSPLHF. The CDR3 bases are TGTGCCAGCAGTTTCCCTCGGGACAGGAGAAATTCACCCCTCCACTTT. Full variable domain (remainder filled in from reference TRBV28 and TRBJ1-6): DVKVTQSSRYLVKRTGEKVFLECVQDMDHENMFWYRQDPGLGLRLIYFSYDVKMKEKGDIPEGYSVSREKKERFSLILESASTNQTSMYLCASSFPRDRRNSPLHFGNGTRLTVT.

CDR3 nucleotide sequence: TGTGCCAGCAGCCTAACTAGTTCCCCCTACAATGAGCAGTTCTTC. Protein: CASSLTSSPYNEQFF. The V call is TRBV7-2, the J call TRBJ2-1; D possibly corresponds to TRBD2 (5 bases). Deletions cut 5 bases from V and 2 bases from J, with 13 bases between. Germline values: CDR1 SGHTA, CDR2 FQGNSA. This CDR3 contains 15 residues.

This clone appeared a single time. The gene calls are TRBV4-3 and TRBJ1-5; TRBD1 is a possible D gene (5 bases). The CDR3 contains 14 residues. The germline V gene has CDR1 LGHNA and CDR2 YSLEER. Trimming shortened V by 1 base and J by 5 bases, and 9 bases separated the two germline ends. The CDR3 loop is CASSQARQHQPQHF. For the CDR3, the DNA is TGCGCCAGCAGCCAAGCGAGACAGCATCAGCCCCAGCATTTT.

CDR3 region: CASSPSGRTYNEQFF. The CDR3 region has the DNA TGTGCCAGCTCACCTAGCGGGAGGACCTACAATGAGCAGTTCTTC. The genes are TRBV18 and TRBJ2-1; 10 bases map to TRBD2. Looked up from germline, CDR1 is KGHSH and CDR2 is LQKENI. The CDR3 loop spans 15 amino acids. V lost 3 bases, J lost 2 bases, and 1 base stayed unmatched.

This chain links TRBV30 with TRBJ2-3; D uncertain. The CDR3 spans 12 residues. Trimming removed 3 bases at V and 5 bases at J, with 9 bases between. CDR1 is GTSNPN and CDR2 is SVGIG in the germline V gene (reference sequence). CDR3 nucleotides: TGTGCCTGGAGACGTTACGGAGATACGCAGTATTTT. Amino acid sequence: CAWRRYGDTQYF.

V and J are TRBV6-6 and TRBJ2-7; 8 bases match TRBD1. Looked up from germline, CDR1 is MNHNY and CDR2 is SVGAGI (reference sequence). The CDR3 spans 15 residues. The V gene end was trimmed by 6 bases and the J gene end by 5 bases; junction bases not matched to a gene: 12. The CDR3 region is CASRPGQGERNEQYF. CDR3 nucleotide sequence: TGTGCCAGCAGACCAGGACAGGGCGAGAGGAACGAGCAGTACTTC.

The rearrangement joins TRBV11-2 to TRBJ2-5, with 10 bases identical to TRBD1. The CDR3 totals 19 residues. V lost 2 bases, J lost 2 bases, and 14 bases stayed unmatched. From germline, CDR1 is SGHAT and CDR2 FQNNGV. For the CDR3, the DNA is TGTGCCAGCAGCTTATATCCTCTCTTGACAGGGGGCGGGCAAGAGACCCAGTACTTC. It translates to CASSLYPLLTGGGQETQYF.

The genes are TRBV20-1 and TRBJ2-7, with D uncertain. Trimming removed 1 base from V and 9 bases from J, with 10 bases in between. The germline V gene has CDR1 DFQATT and CDR2 SNEGSKA (reference sequence). CDR3 length: 11 amino acids. The DNA of the CDR3 is TGCAGTGCTAGAGCATTCACGGGGCAGTACTTC. Translated: CSARAFTGQYF.

V and J are TRBV7-6 and TRBJ2-3; D unresolved. Germline V lookup: CDR1 SGHVS, CDR2 FNYEAQ. The V gene lost 5 bases and the J gene lost 2 bases, with 8 bases spanning the gap. The CDR3 length is 13 residues. CDR3 nucleotides: TGTGCCAGCAGCCCCCGTCCCACAGATACGCAGTATTTT. This codes for CASSPRPTDTQYF.

The chain recombines TRBV11-3 with TRBJ2-1, with D hard to call. Germline V gene sequence: CDR1 SGHNT, CDR2 YENEEA. CDR3 size: 15 residues. V was cut by 0 bases and J by 3 bases, with 9 bases left in between. The chain's CDR3 is CASSLDGRLYNEQFF. CDR3 DNA sequence: TGTGCCAGCAGCTTAGATGGCCGACTCTACAATGAGCAGTTCTTC.

The V and J genes are TRBV2 and TRBJ2-7; D possibly corresponds to TRBD2 (6 bases). With 1 base removed from V and 3 bases from J, the gap between germline ends came to 10 bases. There are 14 residues in the CDR3. Germline-derived CDR1 and CDR2 are SNHLY and FYNNEI. CDR3 sequence reads: CASSEVGSGYEQYF. CDR3 nucleotide sequence: TGTGCCAGCAGTGAAGTGGGTAGCGGCTACGAGCAGTACTTC.